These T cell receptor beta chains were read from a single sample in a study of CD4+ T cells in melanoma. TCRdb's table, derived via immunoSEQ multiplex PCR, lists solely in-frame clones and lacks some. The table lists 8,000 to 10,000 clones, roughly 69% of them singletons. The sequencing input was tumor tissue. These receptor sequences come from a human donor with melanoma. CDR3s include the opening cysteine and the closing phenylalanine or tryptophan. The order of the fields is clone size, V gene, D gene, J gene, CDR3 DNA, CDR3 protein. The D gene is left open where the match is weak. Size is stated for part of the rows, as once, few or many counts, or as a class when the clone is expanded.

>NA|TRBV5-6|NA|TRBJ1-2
TGTGCCAGCAGCTCGGGGACGGTGAACTATGGCTACACCTTC
CASSSGTVNYGYTF
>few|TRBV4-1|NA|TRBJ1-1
TGCGCCAGCAGCCAAGTTGATGGGAGTGCATTGGACACTGAAGCTTTCTTT
CASSQVDGSALDTEAFF
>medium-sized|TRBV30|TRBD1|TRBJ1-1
TGTGCCTGCAGGACAGGGGCCTTCGGTCCTGAAGCTTTCTTT
CACRTGAFGPEAFF
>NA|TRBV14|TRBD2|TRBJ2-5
TGTGCCAGCAGCCAAGTTCGCGGGGGGGAGACCCAGTACTTC
CASSQVRGGETQYF
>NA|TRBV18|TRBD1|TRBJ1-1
TGTGCCAGCTCCAATCGGGGACAGCAGAACACTGAAGCTTTCTTT
CASSNRGQQNTEAFF
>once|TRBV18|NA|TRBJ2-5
TGTGCCAGCTCACCACCGAGAGGACAAAAGGGGGAAGAGACCCAGTACTTC
CASSPPRGQKGEETQYF
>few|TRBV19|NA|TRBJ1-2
TGTGCCAGTAGCATGACAGAACTCTATGGCTACACCTTC
CASSMTELYGYTF
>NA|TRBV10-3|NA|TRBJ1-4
TGTGCCAGCGGGCCCTTCTATAATGAAAAACTGTTTTTT
CASGPFYNEKLFF
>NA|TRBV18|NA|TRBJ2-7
TGTGCCACCGGCGCCCAGCCCCGATCCTACGAGCAGTACTTC
CATGAQPRSYEQYF
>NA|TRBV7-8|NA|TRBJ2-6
TGTGCCAGCAGCTTTGCCTTTTATGGGGTCGGAGGGGCCAACGTCCTGACTTTC
CASSFAFYGVGGANVLTF
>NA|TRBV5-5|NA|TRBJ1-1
TGTGCCAGCAGCTTGCTCGGTGGGGATAGTACTGAAGCTTTCTTT
CASSLLGGDSTEAFF